This T cell receptor (beta chain) is from a study of blood T cell repertoires in COVID-19 (dated by TCRdb to 2018 to 2021). For the wider study: Samples covering the acute and convalescent phases of COVID-19 were provided by collaborators in the United States, Italy and Spain. The material from the prospective study consisted of cDNA or gDNA derived from T cells, B-cell-depleted T cells, or PBMCs. The dataset comprised deeply sampled blood TCRbeta repertoires from subjects exposed to, actively infected with, or recovered from COVID-19. The repertoires were made available in a free public database intended to serve as a resource for research on the immune response to SARS-CoV-2. Samples were obtained from the ongoing ImmuneRACE study (first 160 participants) and from about 1,300 subjects provided by 6 global collaborators. The sample metadata nearly always contained a de-identified subject ID, COVID-19 status, age in years and sex. Where HLA class I and class II types were available, the types were taken from metadata supplied by the sample provider, not from assay-based typing.

Participants in the prospective study were aged roughly 18 to 100 years, lived in some 24 United States geographic areas, and enrolled through a virtual design. Cohort assignment in the prospective study relied on participant-reported clinical history from a screening survey and a study questionnaire. Recovered participants in ImmuneRACE Cohort 3 were defined as having two consecutive negative NP/OP PCR tests, clearance from a healthcare professional, or resolution of symptoms. Mobile phlebotomists in the prospective study collected whole blood, serum and a nasopharyngeal or oropharyngeal swab from every participant. Over an approximately 2-month period, participants in the prospective study had the option of providing additional blood draws and questionnaires. Prospective study blood samples were shipped either frozen or at room temperature before DNA extraction. To note about this clone: No cognate antigen has been identified for it. The record has no base qualities; no much larger clone is one base away.

General findings and caveats noted by the study authors: The amount of clinical and demographic metadata varied by source and participant and was provided uncurated.

TCRbeta CDR3 regions were amplified from genomic DNA by means of the immunoSEQ Assay, a bias-controlled multiplex PCR. Turning to the authors' computational methods: The number of nucleated cells in each sample was estimated by amplification of reference gene primers within the assay. To quantify the absolute abundance of each unique TCRbeta CDR3 rearrangement, sequence reads were collapsed and filtered. For each sample, productive Simpson clonality was calculated as the square root of Simpson's diversity index over productive rearrangements. Sourced from immuneACCESS, this table was stored by TCRdb with only in-frame sequences that have V and J called. A share of the clones is absent; for the studies checked, an unresolved V gene accounts for under half, and the remainder has no known explanation. The V and J calls and clone size come from that table; D and trimming were worked out from the DNA. The sample data list some 390,000 clones, and around 91% of these were observed just once. Approximately 1.2% of the sample lies in the top ten.

The CDR3 has 15 amino acids, counting the end cysteine and phenylalanine. Only the CDR3 portion is preserved as DNA: 45 bases, with reading frame beginning at the first base. V is cut by 0 bases and J by 1 base, and the space between the germline ends is 9 bases. The germline V gene (reference sequence) gives CDR1 as LGHDT and CDR2 as YNNKEL. The sample was PBMCs or T cells enriched from blood (not recorded which). Recombination connected TRBV3-1 (or the pseudogene TRBV3-2) to TRBJ1-1; no D segment can be confidently identified. The origin of this receptor is a young man who had recovered from COVID-19. The CDR3: CASSQDSGWNTEAFF. The DNA sequence follows: TGTGCCAGCAGCCAAGATAGCGGCTGGAACACTGAAGCTTTCTTT.